The present T cell receptor (beta chain) was sequenced within a study of T cells in Graves' hyperthyroidism and ophthalmopathy. Study-wide points: A median 6.5 months before onset, the model predicted ophthalmopathy. Ophthalmopathy was separated from stable hyperthyroidism by a 13 V-J model.

This clonotype was counted at least ten times. Its matching antigen is unknown. The CDR3 extends over 12 amino acids. V was trimmed by 4 bases and J by 4 bases, leaving 7 bases between them. Per germline, CDR1 PRHDT and CDR2 FYEKMQ (reference sequence). Amplified TCR beta CDR3 regions came from RNA transcripts. Using the HTBI primer set, a first-round RT-PCR was run on the TCR CDR3. TCRdb processed the multiplex PCR reads anew with MiXCR; each CDR3 protein has one entry. Of 450,000 to 650,000 distinct CDR3 sequences listed, around 21% are singletons. The sequence derives from a man between 18 and 35 years old with Graves' hyperthyroidism. The sample was blood. The chain has TRBV13 and TRBJ1-1; D unresolved. CDR3 sequence reads: CASSSERTEAFF. The CDR3 nucleotides are TGTGCCAGCAGCTCCGAACGCACTGAAGCTTTCTTT.